The source of this TCR beta chain is a study of shared clonotypes between healthy human individuals. Study-wide results and limits: The diversity represented, both genetic and in exposure history, was limited by few donors.

In regard to this clone: Its cognate antigen is unknown.

V was pared by 0 bases and J by 8 bases, with 17 bases between. Germline CDR1 reads SGHRS; CDR2 reads YFSETQ. The CDR3 runs to 15 residues. Method: immunoSEQ multiplex PCR; TCRdb's copy keeps in-frame clones and lacks some. The sample contains 950,000 to 1,100,000 clones, approximately 80% of which appear only once. Source material: memory CD4+ T cells from PBMCs. Subset specified: CD45RA-negative fraction. J is TRBJ1-2 and V is TRBV5-1; D gene ambiguous. The receptor's source is a man in his late teens or twenties in good health. Some clones in this sample may be carry-over from other donors' samples. CDR3 residues: CASSLALSSAEGYTF. The CDR3 coding sequence is TGCGCCAGCAGCTTGGCCCTGTCTTCCGCGGAGGGCTACACCTTC.